These T cell receptor beta chains were read from a single sample in a study of shared T cell receptors in the human thymus. The repertoire was sequenced with immunoSEQ multiplex PCR; TCRdb's copy has only in-frame clones and lacks some. The sample consists of roughly 660,000 clones, around 89% of them appearing once. The data also belong to a second study, concerning human thymus T cells.

Sequencing used thymocytes. Every receptor here comes from a boy younger than two with a congenital heart defect. The CDR3 runs from the conserved cysteine through the conserved F or W. D genes are given only for firm matches. Rows give clone size only sometimes, using once, few, many, or a class for an expanded clone.

-,TRBJ2-7,TRBV29-1,-,TGCAGCGTCCTTACTACCCTGAGCTCCTACGAGCAGTACTTC,CSVLTTLSSYEQYF
-,TRBJ1-2,TRBV6-1,TRBD1,TGTGCCAGCAGTGATGAGGACAGGGAGGATGGCTACACCTTC,CASSDEDREDGYTF
-,TRBJ2-1,TRBV9,-,TGTGCCAGCAGCGTCCCAGACCATCCTCACCGGGGGAGCCTCAATGAGCAGTTCTTC,CASSVPDHPHRGSLNEQFF
-,TRBJ1-2,TRBV11-1,-,TGTGCCAGCAGCTCACCTGACAGTGATGATGGCTACACCTTC,CASSSPDSDDGYTF
once,TRBJ2-3,TRBV9,TRBD1,TGTGCCAGCAGCGTGCGCCGGGACAGGGAGGCAGATACGCAGTATTTT,CASSVRRDREADTQYF
-,TRBJ2-7,TRBV7-2,TRBD2,TGTGCCAGCAGCCAAGGTGCGAGGGAGGGGTACGAGCAGTACTTC,CASSQGAREGYEQYF
-,TRBJ2-1,TRBV25-1,-,TGTGCCAGCAGGGGAGCCCCAAACAATGAGCAGTTCTTC,CASRGAPNNEQFF
-,TRBJ2-2,TRBV2,TRBD2,TGTGCCAGCACCACCATAGCGGGCAGGTACACCGGGGAGCTGTTTTTT,CASTTIAGRYTGELFF
-,TRBJ1-2,TRBV18,-,TGTGCCAGCTCACCAGTCGGGTTTCTCTATGGCTACACCTTC,CASSPVGFLYGYTF
-,TRBJ2-1,TRBV7-6,TRBD2,TGTGCCAGCAGCATTACTAGCGGGAGAAGGAATGAGCAGTTCTTC,CASSITSGRRNEQFF
-,TRBJ1-2,TRBV7-9,-,TGTGCCAGCAGACCTCAGGGGAATAACTATGGCTACACCTTC,CASRPQGNNYGYTF
-,TRBJ1-1,TRBV7-6,TRBD1,TGTGCCAGCAGCTTAGGGGGCGACAGGGAGAACACTGAAGCTTTCTTT,CASSLGGDRENTEAFF
-,TRBJ1-1,TRBV25-1,-,TGTGCCAGCAGCACAACTGAGGACAGCGAAATTGAAGCTTTCTTT,CASSTTEDSEIEAFF
-,TRBJ2-7,TRBV28,TRBD1,TGTGCCAGCAGTTTGACAGGGGAATACGAGCAGTACTTC,CASSLTGEYEQYF
-,TRBJ2-7,TRBV2,-,TGTGCCAGCAGTCCAGGTCCCCCCGGCCCGAGAGGGTCTTCCTACGAGCAGTACTTC,CASSPGPPGPRGSSYEQYF
-,TRBJ2-1,TRBV7-4,TRBD1,TGTGCCAGCAGCTTGAGGGACAGCGTTGAGGGCAATGAGCAGTTCTTC,CASSLRDSVEGNEQFF
-,TRBJ2-6,TRBV9,-,TGTGCCAGCAGGAGGGGAGGTAGACAGACGAGCTCTGGGGCCAACGTCCTGACTTTC,CASRRGGRQTSSGANVLTF
-,TRBJ2-6,TRBV27,TRBD1,TGTGCCAGCAGTCCCGGGACAGCCGCCTCTGGGGCCAACGTCCTGACTTTC,CASSPGTAASGANVLTF
-,TRBJ2-1,TRBV4-1,-,TGCGCCAGCAGCCAAGTTAGCGGAATTTACAATGAGCAGTTCTTC,CASSQVSGIYNEQFF
few,TRBJ1-4,TRBV5-1,TRBD1,TGCGCCAGCAGCTTGGTGGGACAGCTGAATGAAAAACTGTTTTTT,CASSLVGQLNEKLFF
-,TRBJ2-3,TRBV4-2,-,TGTGCCAGCAGCCAAGATTCGGGCACAGATACGCAGTATTTT,CASSQDSGTDTQYF
-,TRBJ2-1,TRBV6-5,TRBD2,TGTGCCAGCAGTTACTCGCGACTAGCGGGAGACGATGAGCAGTTCTTC,CASSYSRLAGDDEQFF
-,TRBJ2-2,TRBV19,-,TGTGCCAGTAGTATAGGGACAGCTCCGAACACCGGGGAGCTGTTTTTT,CASSIGTAPNTGELFF